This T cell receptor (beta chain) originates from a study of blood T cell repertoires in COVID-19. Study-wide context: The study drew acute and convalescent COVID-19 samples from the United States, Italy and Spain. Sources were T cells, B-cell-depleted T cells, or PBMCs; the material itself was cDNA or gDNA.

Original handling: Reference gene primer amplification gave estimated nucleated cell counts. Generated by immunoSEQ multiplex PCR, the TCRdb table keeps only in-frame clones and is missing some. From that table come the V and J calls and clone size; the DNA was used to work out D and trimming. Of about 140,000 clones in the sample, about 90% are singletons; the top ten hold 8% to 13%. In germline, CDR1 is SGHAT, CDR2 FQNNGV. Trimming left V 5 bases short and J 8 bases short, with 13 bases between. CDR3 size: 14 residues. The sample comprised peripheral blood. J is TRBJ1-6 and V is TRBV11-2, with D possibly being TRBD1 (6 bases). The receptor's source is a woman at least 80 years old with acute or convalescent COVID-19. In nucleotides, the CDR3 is TGTGCCAGCAGCCACACAGGGTATTATTCACCCCTCCACTTT. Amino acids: CASSHTGYYSPLHF.